This record covers a single TCR beta chain. Antigen unknown. There are 14 residues in the CDR3. The V gene's germline CDR1 is LGHNA and CDR2 YNFKEQ. The germline V and J ends were trimmed by 4 bases and 2 bases, with 12 bases remaining between them. The sample is drawn from a study of OX40 agonist ivuxolimab in advanced cancers. Study at large: Ivuxolimab, an antibody that agonizes OX40 (CD134), was administered to the patients. Enrollees could have had prior anti-PD-1, anti-PD-L1 or anti-CTLA-4 therapy, which 30% to 50% had received. The group had a mean age of around 60 years, ranged from about 23 to 79, and was just under 85% male.

Study-wide findings and caveats: Part of the nonresponder group also had normalized T-cell clonal expansion that was low.

Assay used: immunoSEQ multiplex PCR; TCRdb lists only in-frame clones, some missing. This table holds tens of thousands of clones, around nine tenths found once. Material: CD4+ or CD8+ T cells sorted from blood, obtained in a trial of the OX40 agonist ivuxolimab. This sequence was found in an adult with an advanced solid tumor such as melanoma, head and neck, liver or kidney cancer. The chain couples TRBV4-2 to TRBJ2-7, with D perhaps TRBD2 (5 bases). The CDR3 DNA follows: TGTGCCAGCAGCCCACCAAGGCGGGCCTACGAGCAGTACTTC. Its protein is CASSPPRRAYEQYF.